Detailed here is one T cell receptor beta chain. Antigen: not known. TCRdb re-derived calls from the RACE reads in MiXCR, one entry per CDR3 protein. This sample carries more than 45,000 distinct CDR3 sequences, around 12% of them seen once, and the ten largest clones take 2.4%. This entry belongs to a study of human T cells and chemical hapten exposure. Time point reported: patch test 3, about 24 weeks after DPC sensitization. Treatment specified: therapeutic diphenylcyclopropenone sensitization with weekly scalp DPC. CDR1 DFQATT and CDR2 SNEGSKA come from the germline V gene (reference sequence). Trimming cost V 3 bases and J 4 bases; bases outside gene matches: 2. This CDR3 comprises 13 residues. Whole-study findings and limits: There was alopecia in the donors, so their immune response may differ from that of healthy people.

The sample in question was whole blood, obtained in connection with sensitization to the hapten diphenylcyclopropenone (DPC). This TCR was sampled from a young man with alopecia areata. Some clones in this sample may be carry-over from other donors' samples. The V and J genes are TRBV20-1 and TRBJ2-7, with 11 nucleotides matching TRBD1. The CDR3 loop reads CSARGQGGYEQYF. DNA for the CDR3: TGCAGTGCTAGGGGACAGGGGGGTTACGAGCAGTACTTC.